This TCR beta chain was retrieved from a study of shared clonotypes between healthy human individuals. This clone has only a few counts. The antigen is undetermined. The V gene lost 0 bases and the J gene lost 0 bases, with 5 bases spanning the gap. CDR1 is MNHEY and CDR2 is SMNVEV in the germline V gene (reference sequence). The CDR3 contains 14 residues. Deep-level settings were used for running the assay. Ten immunoSEQ deep assay plates served to sequence unsorted PBMC DNA. Sequenced by immunoSEQ multiplex PCR; TCRdb stores in-frame clones only, minus some. This sample carries some 92,000 clones, less than 50% of them seen once, and the ten largest clones take around 15%. Study-wide results and limits: Deeper or shallower sequencing was expected to change how clonotypes are shared among donors. What limited the represented genetic and exposure-history diversity was the small number of donors.

The chain links TRBV27 to TRBJ1-2; D is undetermined. Sequencing used PBMCs. The sequence came from a woman between 40 and 55 years old in good health. Some clones in this sample may be carry-over from other donors' samples. This CDR3 reads CASSLSPPNYGYTF. The CDR3 nucleotides read TGTGCCAGCAGTTTATCTCCCCCTAACTATGGCTACACCTTC.